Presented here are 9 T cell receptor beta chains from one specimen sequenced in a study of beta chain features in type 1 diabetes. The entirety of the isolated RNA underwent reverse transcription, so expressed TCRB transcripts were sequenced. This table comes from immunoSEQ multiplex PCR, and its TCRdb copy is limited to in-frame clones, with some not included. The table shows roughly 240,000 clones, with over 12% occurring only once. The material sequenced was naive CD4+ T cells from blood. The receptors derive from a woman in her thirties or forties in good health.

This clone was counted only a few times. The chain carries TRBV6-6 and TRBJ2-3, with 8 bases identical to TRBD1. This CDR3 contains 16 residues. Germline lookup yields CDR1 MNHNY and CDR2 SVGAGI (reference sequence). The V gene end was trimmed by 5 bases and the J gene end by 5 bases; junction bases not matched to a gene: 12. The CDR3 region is CASSPRRGQVGDTQYF. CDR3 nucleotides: TGTGCCAGCAGTCCCCGCAGGGGACAGGTGGGAGATACGCAGTATTTT.

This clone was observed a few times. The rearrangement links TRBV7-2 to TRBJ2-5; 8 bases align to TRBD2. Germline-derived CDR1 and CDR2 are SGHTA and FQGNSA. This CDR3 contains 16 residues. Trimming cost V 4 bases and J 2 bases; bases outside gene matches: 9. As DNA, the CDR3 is TGTGCCAGCAGCTCCCAGGCGGGCGGGGGGCAAGAGACCCAGTACTTC. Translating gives CASSSQAGGGQETQYF. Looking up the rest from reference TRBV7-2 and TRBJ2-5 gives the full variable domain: GAGVSQSPSNKVTEKGKDVELRCDPISGHTALYWYRQSLGQGLEFLIYFQGNSAPDKSGLPSDRFSAERTGGSVSTLTIQRTQQEDSAVYLCASSSQAGGGQETQYFGPGTRLLVL.

The CDR3 nucleotides read TGTGCCAGCAGTTGGGGCGGCGGTTATGAGCAGTTCTTC. It is translated as CASSWGGGYEQFF. The gene calls are TRBV28 and TRBJ2-1; weak D call: TRBD1 (5 bases). Germline assignment: CDR1 MDHEN and CDR2 SYDVKM. Trimming removed 4 bases from V and 8 bases from J, with 12 bases in between. The CDR3 contains 13 residues.

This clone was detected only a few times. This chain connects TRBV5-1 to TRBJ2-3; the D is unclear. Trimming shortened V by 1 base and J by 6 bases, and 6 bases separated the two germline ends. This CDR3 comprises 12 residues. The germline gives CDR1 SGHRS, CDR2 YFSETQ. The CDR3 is CASSLPGDTQYF. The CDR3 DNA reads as TGCGCCAGCAGCTTGCCCGGGGATACGCAGTATTTT.

CDR3 in amino acids: CASSASRSGEAFF. The DNA for the CDR3 is TGTGCCAGCAGTGCCTCGCGATCCGGTGAAGCTTTCTTT. The J gene is TRBJ1-1, the V gene TRBV6-1; unclear D gene. The CDR3 has 13 amino acids. Per the germline V gene, CDR1 is MNHNS and CDR2 is SASEGT. V lost 4 bases to trimming and J lost 7 bases, with 13 bases between them.

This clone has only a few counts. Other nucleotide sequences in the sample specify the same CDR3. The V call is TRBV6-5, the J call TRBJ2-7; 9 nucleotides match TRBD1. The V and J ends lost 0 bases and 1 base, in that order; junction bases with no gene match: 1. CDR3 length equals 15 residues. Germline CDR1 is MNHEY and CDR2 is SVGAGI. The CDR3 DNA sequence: TGTGCCAGCAGTTACTCCGGGACAGGGTCCTACGAGCAGTACTTC. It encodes CASSYSGTGSYEQYF.

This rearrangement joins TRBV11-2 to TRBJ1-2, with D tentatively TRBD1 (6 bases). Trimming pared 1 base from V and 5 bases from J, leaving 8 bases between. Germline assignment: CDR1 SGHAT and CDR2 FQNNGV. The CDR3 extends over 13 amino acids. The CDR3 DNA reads TGTGCCAGCAGCTTAGTGGGACAATATGGCTACACCTTC. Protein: CASSLVGQYGYTF.

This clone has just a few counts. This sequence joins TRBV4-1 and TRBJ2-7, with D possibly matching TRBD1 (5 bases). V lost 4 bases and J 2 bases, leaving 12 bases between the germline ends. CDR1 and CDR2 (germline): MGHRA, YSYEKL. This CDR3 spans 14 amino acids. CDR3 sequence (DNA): TGCGCCAGCAGCCTCCAGCCAGGGCCCTACGAGCAGTACTTC. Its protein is CASSLQPGPYEQYF.

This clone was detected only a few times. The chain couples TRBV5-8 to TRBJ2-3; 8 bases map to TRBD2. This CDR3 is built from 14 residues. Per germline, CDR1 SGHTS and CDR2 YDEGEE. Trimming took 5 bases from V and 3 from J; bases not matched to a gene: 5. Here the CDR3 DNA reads TGTGCCAGCAGTTTAGCGGGGACAACAGATACGCAGTATTTT. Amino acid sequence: CASSLAGTTDTQYF.